This TCR beta chain appears in the sequencing data of a study of CD8 T cells in Susac syndrome. CDR3 size: 13 residues. Germline CDR1 and CDR2: SGHRS and YFSETQ. Trimming removed 4 bases from V and 8 bases from J, with 14 bases in between. RNA totalling roughly 0.45 to 1 ug underwent reverse transcription with random hexamers. MiXCR, run by TCRdb on the immunoSEQ multiplex PCR reads, gives a single entry per CDR3 protein. The table lists 200,000 to 300,000 distinct CDR3 sequences, roughly 93% of them singletons. The sequenced sample was CD4+ T cells from PBMCs. This clonotype originated in a human donor with multiple sclerosis. The genes are TRBV5-1 and TRBJ2-3; D uncertain. CDR3 sequence (DNA): TGCGCCAGCAGCCTTAGCCCCTGGAGTACGCAGTATTTT. Translating gives CASSLSPWSTQYF.